The 14 T cell receptor beta chains listed next were all sequenced from one sample in a study of tumor and adjacent non-tumor tissue in lung cancer. No cell sorting was done before RNA was extracted from the tissue. More than 3 cm separated this lung sample from the edge of the tumor. TCRbeta libraries were built with three rounds of nested PCR, modified from ARM-PCR. TCRdb reprocessed the multiplex PCR reads via MiXCR and lists one record per CDR3 protein. Among around 75,000 distinct CDR3 sequences, around two thirds were seen once, and the ten largest hold around 30%. Sequencing input: distant non-tumor lung tissue. These receptors were obtained from a woman in her forties or fifties with non-small cell lung cancer.

V and J are TRBV5-1 and TRBJ2-7; perhaps TRBD2 as D (5 bases). Per germline, CDR1 SGHRS and CDR2 YFSETQ. CDR3 length: 13 amino acids. Trimming left V 6 bases short and J 2 bases short, with 12 bases between. The CDR3 sequence is CASIPDGAYEQYF. The CDR3 DNA reads TGCGCCAGCATACCCGACGGGGCCTACGAGCAGTACTTC.

Remarks on this clonotype: One end of the junction is discordant with germline, which a read error may explain. The chain recombines TRBV29-1 with TRBJ2-1; D is undetermined. The CDR3 consists of 11 residues. CDR1 is SQVTM and CDR2 is ANQGSEA in the germline V gene. CDR3 residues: CSIETLLEQFF. For the CDR3, the DNA is TGCAGCATTGAGACCCTCCTTGAGCAGTTCTTC.

In regard to this clonotype: This may come from a read error, since a much larger clone is one base off. The rearrangement joins TRBV6-5 to TRBJ2-7; the D gene could be TRBD1 or TRBD2 (5 bases each). The CDR3 covers 15 residues. Germline lookup yields CDR1 MNHEY and CDR2 SVGAGI. The CDR3, as DNA: TGTGCCAACAGTTACTCGTTTGAGGGACCCTACGAGCAGTACTTC. Its translation is CANSYSFEGPYEQYF.

Of note for this clonotype: Germline and junction disagree at one end, which may indicate a read error. The rearrangement uses TRBV24-1 and TRBJ2-3; a possible D gene is TRBD1 (5 bases). The CDR3 length is 13 residues. CDR1 and CDR2 from the germline V gene are KGHDR and SFDVKD. DNA of the CDR3: TGTGCCACCAGTGCGCAGGGTACAGATACGCAGTATTTC. This encodes CATSAQGTDTQYF.

The J gene is TRBJ2-1, the V gene TRBV20-1; TRBD2 agrees at 8 bases. The CDR3 is 14 amino acids. CDR1 and CDR2 from the germline V gene are DFQATT and SNEGSKA (reference sequence). V lost 3 bases and J lost 11; bases outside the gene matches: 12. CDR3 amino acids: CSARERSGSFQQFF. CDR3 sequence (DNA): TGCAGTGCTAGGGAACGAAGCGGGAGCTTCCAGCAGTTCTTC.

For this clonotype: A read error may be the cause here, since a much bigger clone is one base away. This chain uses TRBV30 with TRBJ1-2; 7 nucleotides align to TRBD1. The CDR3 is 15 amino acids. The trim removed 8 bases at V and 4 bases at J, leaving 16 bases unmatched. Germline-derived CDR1 and CDR2 are GTSNPN and SVGIG (reference sequence). The CDR3 sequence: CARCPSGTVIYGYTF. The CDR3 bases are TGTGCCCGGTGTCCCTCCGGGACAGTGATCTATGGCTACACCTTC.

V usage is TRBV7-9 and J usage is TRBJ1-5, with TRBD1 as a possible D gene (5 bases). Trimming removed 4 bases from V and 4 bases from J, with 17 bases in between. The CDR3 is 16 amino acids. CDR1 is SEHNR, CDR2 FQNEAQ, per germline (reference sequence). The CDR3 bases are TGTGCCAGCAGCTCGACACGAGAGGGGCTGAATCAGCCCCAGCATTTT. Its protein is CASSSTREGLNQPQHF.

The chain has TRBV7-9 and TRBJ2-1; 16 bases line up with TRBD2. V shed 4 bases and J 2 bases; nucleotides not matched to a gene: 11. Germline values: CDR1 SEHNR, CDR2 FQNEAQ (reference sequence). The CDR3 has 20 residues. In DNA form, the CDR3 reads TGTGCCAGCAGCTCGGGACTAGCGGGAGGGTCCCCTAGGGCCTACAATGAGCAGTTCTTC. As protein: CASSSGLAGGSPRAYNEQFF.

Concerning this clonotype itself: At one boundary the junction diverges from the germline segment, which might be a read error. The rearrangement joins TRBV20-1 to TRBJ2-1, with TRBD2 matching 7 bases. The germline V gene has CDR1 DFQATT and CDR2 SNEGSKA (reference sequence). The CDR3 is 12 residues long. This chain's CDR3 is CGARWTSNVQFF. CDR3 DNA sequence: TGCGGTGCCAGATGGACTAGTAATGTGCAGTTCTTC.

About this clonotype itself: It may be a read error: a sequence one base away is much more abundant. The chain has TRBV12-5 and TRBJ2-4; no reliable D call. CDR1 LGHNT and CDR2 FRNRAP come from the germline V gene. This CDR3 contains 14 residues. Trimming cost V 7 bases and J 7 bases, with 17 bases left between them. The CDR3 spells CASDKDVSQNIQYF. In nucleotides, the CDR3 is TGTGCTAGTGACAAAGACGTCAGCCAGAACATTCAGTACTTC.

This clonotype was counted a single time. It may be a read error: a sequence one base away is much more abundant. This rearrangement joins TRBV29-1 to TRBJ1-5; unclear D gene. The ends were cut back, 6 bases at V and 6 bases at J, with 12 bases in the middle. Germline CDR1 SQVTM, CDR2 ANQGSEA. The CDR3 is 12 residues long. CDR3 nucleotide sequence: TGCAGCGTCGGGGTTCACATTCAGCCCCAGCATTTT. Its translation is CSVGVHIQPQHF.

In the case of this clonotype: One junction end disagrees with the germline gene, perhaps due to a read error. CDR3 sequence reads: CASSEGEGDKSYF. Written as DNA, the CDR3 is TGTGCCAGCAGCGAAGGGGAAGGAGACAAGTCTTACTTC. The gene calls are TRBV6-1 and TRBJ2-7; D might be TRBD1 (5 bases). The CDR3 loop spans 13 amino acids. Germline V gives CDR1 MNHNS, CDR2 SASEGT.

This clonotype was seen at least ten times. The chain carries TRBV20-1 and TRBJ2-7, with 9 bases identical to TRBD2. CDR1 DFQATT and CDR2 SNEGSKA come from the germline V gene (reference sequence). V shed 5 bases, J shed 5 bases, and the junction held 4 bases outside the gene matches. This CDR3 is built from 12 residues. The CDR3 protein is CSASGTSHEQYF. CDR3 in DNA: TGCAGTGCTTCCGGGACTAGCCACGAGCAGTACTTC.

About this clonotype: An end of the junction does not agree with germline; a read error may underlie this. The rearrangement uses TRBV24-1 and TRBJ2-1; 10 bases match TRBD1. Germline V gene data show CDR1 as KGHDR and CDR2 as SFDVKD. The CDR3 extends over 14 amino acids. CDR3 DNA sequence: TGTGCCAACGCGGGACAGGGGTGGTACAATGCGCAGTTCTTC. It encodes CANAGQGWYNAQFF.